Below, 12 T cell receptor beta chains from the same sample are listed, as sequenced in a study of cytomegalovirus exposure and HLA in healthy donors. Primers for the PCR totalled 60 Vbeta and 13 Jbeta. Produced via immunoSEQ multiplex PCR; TCRdb's table is partial and in-frame only. Of about 180,000 clones in the sample, 80% were seen once. The sample consisted of PBMCs. All receptors come from a man between 40 and 49 years old in good health and CMV-seronegative.

This chain uses TRBV7-2 with TRBJ2-1, with TRBD1 matching over 10 bases. The CDR3 contains 15 residues. J gave up 7 bases and V 5 bases, and 8 bases lay outside the gene matches. CDR1 is SGHTA and CDR2 is FQGNSA in the germline V gene. CDR3 amino acids: CASSGDRGRGNEQFF. DNA for the CDR3: TGTGCCAGCAGCGGTGACAGGGGGCGAGGAAATGAGCAGTTCTTC.

A word on this clone: The germline gene is not matched at one end of the junction; a read error may be the cause. The chain links TRBV10-3 to TRBJ1-1; 7 bases agree with TRBD1. This CDR3 is 12 amino acids long. Germline lookup yields CDR1 ENHRY and CDR2 SYGVKD. The CDR3 here is CAIRLYRDSFLF. Written as DNA, the CDR3 is TGTGCCATCAGATTATATCGGGACAGCTTTTTATTT.

CDR3 in amino acids: CATHTQAGGGDTQYF. The CDR3 DNA follows: TGTGCCACTCATACGCAGGCAGGGGGCGGAGATACGCAGTATTTT. J is TRBJ2-3 and V is TRBV6-1; 8 nucleotides match TRBD1. The CDR3 consists of 15 residues. Germline lookup yields CDR1 MNHNS and CDR2 SASEGT. V lost 10 bases to trimming and J lost 5 bases; unmatched junction nucleotides: 14.

This clone has ten or more counts. The chain combines TRBV6-6 with TRBJ2-5, with D possibly matching TRBD1 (5 bases). The V gene lost 0 bases and the J gene lost 1 base, with 9 bases spanning the gap. This CDR3 has 15 residues. Germline CDR1 is MNHNY and CDR2 is SVGAGI (reference sequence). This chain's CDR3 is CASSYSIQGQETQYF. The DNA for the CDR3 is TGTGCCAGCAGTTACTCGATCCAGGGCCAAGAGACCCAGTACTTC.

The chain employs TRBV18 and TRBJ2-3; 7 nucleotides align to TRBD2. This CDR3 is built from 14 residues. Germline values: CDR1 KGHSH, CDR2 LQKENI. The ends lost 6 bases at V and 6 bases at J; junction bases unmatched: 9. The CDR3, as DNA: TGTGCCAGCTCTTTCGGACTAGTCCCGGATACGCAGTATTTT. Protein sequence: CASSFGLVPDTQYF.

The CDR3 here is CAISELRTGRDTGELFF. For the CDR3, the DNA is TGTGCCATCAGTGAGTTAAGGACAGGGAGGGACACCGGGGAGCTGTTTTTT. The chain links TRBV10-3 to TRBJ2-2; possible D gene TRBD1, 8 bases. CDR1 ENHRY and CDR2 SYGVKD come from the germline V gene. The length of the CDR3 is 17 residues. V dropped 1 base and J dropped 3 bases, with 15 bases sitting between them.

The chain is built from TRBV10-3 and TRBJ2-3; no reliable D call. The V end was cut by 0 bases, the J end by 2 bases, with 12 bases between. CDR3 length equals 16 residues. Germline CDR1 and CDR2: ENHRY and SYGVKD. CDR3 in amino acids: CAISESWAGYTDTQYF. The CDR3, as DNA: TGTGCCATCAGTGAGTCGTGGGCCGGCTACACAGATACGCAGTATTTT.

V gene TRBV11-3 combines with J gene TRBJ1-2; 7 bases fit TRBD1. Germline V gives CDR1 SGHNT, CDR2 YENEEA. The V gene end was trimmed by 3 bases and the J gene end by 6 bases; junction bases not matched to a gene: 10. The CDR3 runs 15 residues. The CDR3 spells CASSLLGGQTHGYTF. DNA for the CDR3: TGTGCCAGCAGCTTGCTCGGGGGACAGACACATGGCTACACCTTC.

A remark on this clone: The junction and the germline gene differ at one end; a read error may be behind it. V gene TRBV7-9 combines with J gene TRBJ2-3, with D perhaps TRBD1 (5 bases). The germline CDR1 and CDR2 sequences are SEHNR and FQNEAQ (reference sequence). The CDR3 runs 19 residues. CDR3: CSSSPGATRTHHPTDTQYF. CDR3 in DNA: TGTTCCAGCAGCCCCGGTGCGACCAGGACACACCATCCCACAGATACGCAGTATTTT.

This chain uses TRBV14 with TRBJ2-5; unclear D gene. This CDR3 is 14 amino acids long. Germline CDR1 and CDR2: SGHDN and FVKESK. Trimming stripped 0 bases from V and 4 bases from J, with 9 bases between. The CDR3 DNA reads as TGTGCCAGCAGCCAAGATCCCAGTCGAGAGACCCAGTACTTC. Translated: CASSQDPSRETQYF.

The chain joins TRBV27 to TRBJ1-1; no clear D. CDR1 and CDR2 from the germline V gene are MNHEY and SMNVEV (reference sequence). CDR3 length: 15 residues. Trimming shortened V by 2 bases and J by 5 bases, and 15 bases separated the two germline ends. The CDR3 reads CASSLSRGLRTEAFF. CDR3 nucleotides: TGTGCCAGCAGTTTAAGTCGGGGATTAAGGACTGAAGCTTTCTTT.

DNA of the CDR3: TGCGCCAGCAGCCGCGCGCCCGACAGGTTCGAGACCCAGTACTTC. Its translation: CASSRAPDRFETQYF. The chain couples TRBV5-1 to TRBJ2-5; perhaps TRBD1 as D (6 bases). From germline, CDR1 is SGHRS and CDR2 YFSETQ. The CDR3 covers 15 residues. The V end lost 4 bases, the J end lost 5 bases, and 18 bases lay between the germline ends.